These 28 T cell receptor beta chains came from one sample sequenced in a study of blood T cell repertoires in COVID-19. The protocol was immunoSEQ multiplex PCR, while the TCRdb copy is restricted to in-frame clones and leaves out a portion. Of 150,000 to 200,000 clones in the sample, roughly 86% were seen once. Material for sequencing was peripheral blood. Receptor source: a man aged 55 to 70 with COVID-19, enrolled during active disease.

The rearrangement uses TRBV27 and TRBJ1-6; TRBD1 aligns across 7 bases. CDR1 is MNHEY and CDR2 is SMNVEV in the germline V gene (reference sequence). This CDR3 has 14 amino acids. Trimming at V came to 8 bases and at J to 10 bases, leaving 11 bases not matched to a gene. The CDR3 loop reads CASAGDRVGSPLHF. The CDR3 nucleotides read TGTGCCAGCGCGGGCGACAGGGTTGGCTCACCCCTCCACTTT.

The chain links TRBV7-9 to TRBJ2-7; 8 bases are a match to TRBD1. This CDR3 has 14 amino acids. Germline CDR1 and CDR2: SEHNR and FQNEAQ (reference sequence). With 4 bases clipped from V and 5 bases from J, the junction kept 7 bases outside the gene matches. Here the CDR3 reads CASSSTGERHEQYF. As DNA, the CDR3 is TGTGCCAGCAGCTCGACAGGGGAAAGACACGAGCAGTACTTC.

The chain employs TRBV27 and TRBJ1-1; the D gene is possibly TRBD1 (6 bases). With 5 bases removed from V and 5 bases from J, the gap between germline ends came to 18 bases. The CDR3 consists of 15 residues. Germline lookup yields CDR1 MNHEY and CDR2 SMNVEV (reference sequence). In DNA, the CDR3 is TGTGCCAGCAGTCCGGGACTACAGGGTCGGACTGAAGCTTTCTTT. It codes for CASSPGLQGRTEAFF.

The CDR3 nucleotides read TGTGCCAGCACTACAGGGGTGGGGACCCAGTACTTC. This encodes CASTTGVGTQYF. The J gene is TRBJ2-5, the V gene TRBV2; 7 bases match TRBD1. Germline V gives CDR1 SNHLY, CDR2 FYNNEI. CDR3 length equals 12 residues. V trimming: 7 bases; J trimming: 7 bases; junction bases outside the gene matches: 6.

This chain joins TRBV11-2 and TRBJ1-4; D is perhaps TRBD1 (5 bases). V lost 5 bases, J lost 0 bases, and 19 bases lay in between. Germline V gives CDR1 SGHAT, CDR2 FQNNGV. CDR3 length: 18 amino acids. The CDR3 region is CASSNLGAAFATNEKLFF. For the CDR3, the DNA is TGTGCCAGCAGCAACCTTGGGGCAGCCTTTGCAACTAATGAAAAACTGTTTTTT.

This chain uses TRBV9 with TRBJ1-1; TRBD1 matches 7 bases. The ends lost 0 bases at V and 4 bases at J; junction bases unmatched: 0. CDR3 length: 13 amino acids. Germline CDR1 SGDLS, CDR2 YYNGEE. The CDR3 region is CASSVEGATEAFF. Written as DNA, the CDR3 is TGTGCCAGCAGCGTAGAGGGGGCCACTGAAGCTTTCTTT.

The chain joins TRBV14 to TRBJ1-6; D unclear. The CDR3 is made up of 15 amino acids. Germline V gene data show CDR1 as SGHDN and CDR2 as FVKESK. Trimming cost V 5 bases and J 10 bases, with 18 bases left between them. The chain's CDR3 is CASSNQIHATSPLHF. The CDR3, as DNA: TGTGCCAGCAGCAATCAGATCCACGCCACCTCACCCCTCCACTTT.

V and J are TRBV2 and TRBJ1-1; D is possibly TRBD1 (6 bases). The ends were cut back, 4 bases at V and 0 bases at J, with 15 bases in the middle. The germline CDR1 and CDR2 sequences are SNHLY and FYNNEI. The CDR3 sequence is 16 residues long. CDR3 nucleotides: TGTGCCAGCAGTGTTGGTGTGGGACACATGAACACTGAAGCTTTCTTT. The encoded protein is CASSVGVGHMNTEAFF.

The rearrangement uses TRBV6-2 or TRBV6-3 and TRBJ2-1; 14 nucleotides match TRBD2. V was clipped by 4 bases and J by 9 bases; unmatched bases: 5. Germline assignment: CDR1 MNHEY and CDR2 SVGEGT. This CDR3 is built from 15 residues. In nucleotides, the CDR3 is TGTGCCAGCAGTTTTAGGGGACTAGCGGGAGTTGAGCAGTTCTTC. Its protein product is CASSFRGLAGVEQFF.

The V and J genes are TRBV2 and TRBJ1-4, with D perhaps TRBD1 (6 bases). Trimming took off 5 bases at V and 8 bases at J, with 18 bases between the two ends. This CDR3 is 15 amino acids long. Germline loops: CDR1 SNHLY, CDR2 FYNNEI. CDR3 amino acids: CASSPEGGGDEKLFF. The CDR3 region has the DNA TGTGCCAGCAGTCCCGAGGGAGGGGGGGACGAAAAACTGTTTTTT. The variable domain in full, completed from reference TRBV2 and TRBJ1-4, reads EPEVTQTPSHQVTQMGQEVILRCVPISNHLYFYWYRQILGQKVEFLVSFYNNEISEKSEIFDDQFSVERPDGSNFTLKIRSTKLEDSAMYFCASSPEGGGDEKLFFGSGTQLSVL.

The rearrangement links TRBV6-2 or TRBV6-3 to TRBJ1-5; D call uncertain. The CDR3 runs to 17 residues. Germline V lookup: CDR1 MNHEY, CDR2 SVGEGT. V was clipped by 3 bases and J by 6 bases, with 21 bases between them. CDR3 sequence reads: CASSYSGGLGGIQPQHF. The CDR3 bases are TGTGCCAGCAGTTATTCCGGCGGGCTGGGCGGGATTCAGCCCCAGCATTTT.

This clone was picked up a small number of times. The chain combines TRBV19 with TRBJ2-7; possibly TRBD2 for D (8 bases). Germline V gene sequence: CDR1 LNHDA, CDR2 SQIVND (reference sequence). The CDR3 contains 14 residues. V dropped 3 bases and J dropped 4 bases, with 13 bases sitting between them. The CDR3: CASSIGRGQYEQYF. As DNA, the CDR3 is TGTGCCAGTAGTATCGGGAGGGGGCAGTACGAGCAGTACTTC.

The rearrangement uses TRBV5-1 and TRBJ2-2, with 7 bases identical to TRBD1. The germline V gene has CDR1 SGHRS and CDR2 YFSETQ. The CDR3 has 15 amino acids. With 1 base clipped from V and 5 bases from J, the junction kept 5 bases outside the gene matches. CDR3 in DNA: TGCGCCAGCAGCTTGCTGAAGGGGGCGACCGGGGAGCTGTTTTTT. Its translation: CASSLLKGATGELFF.

The chain combines TRBV29-1 with TRBJ2-7; 10 positions agree with TRBD1. Losses at the gene ends were 5 bases for V and 7 bases for J; bases not matched to a gene: 11. The length of the CDR3 is 14 residues. CDR1 is SQVTM and CDR2 is ANQGSEA in the germline V gene. This CDR3 is CSVSAGTGVWEQYF. In DNA form, the CDR3 reads TGCAGCGTTAGCGCCGGGACAGGGGTGTGGGAGCAGTACTTC.

The CDR3 region has the DNA TGTGCCAGCAGTTGGACGGGAAACTATGGCTACACCTTC. Protein: CASSWTGNYGYTF. The chain joins TRBV6-2 or TRBV6-3 to TRBJ1-2; D ambiguous. Between the trimmed V and J ends, which lost 4 bases and 2 bases, there was a span of 8 bases. CDR3 size: 13 residues. The germline V gene encodes CDR1 MNHEY and CDR2 SVGEGT.

This clone was counted once. The V and J genes are TRBV27 and TRBJ1-5; 10 bases agree with TRBD1. CDR3 length equals 17 residues. Germline assignment: CDR1 MNHEY and CDR2 SMNVEV (reference sequence). The junction had 10 bases not matched to a gene; V was cut back by 6 bases and J by 2 bases. CDR3 nucleotides: TGTGCCAGCAGCTCGACAGGGGGCGGATTAGGCAATCAGCCCCAGCATTTT. Its protein product is CASSSTGGGLGNQPQHF.

The V gene is TRBV27, the J gene TRBJ1-6; weak D call: TRBD1 (5 bases). The CDR3 is 16 residues long. Germline V lookup: CDR1 MNHEY, CDR2 SMNVEV (reference sequence). V lost 3 bases, J lost 6 bases, and 15 bases lay in between. CDR3 residues: CASSFRVRGSNSPLHF. CDR3 sequence (DNA): TGTGCCAGCAGTTTTCGCGTGCGGGGGAGTAATTCACCCCTCCACTTT.

The chain recombines TRBV30 with TRBJ2-5, with a weak D call TRBD2 (6 bases). The CDR3 has 13 amino acids. The V end was cut by 8 bases, the J end by 7 bases, with 20 bases between. CDR1 is GTSNPN, CDR2 SVGIG, per germline (reference sequence). In nucleotides, the CDR3 is TGTGCCCAAAACCGCGGGGCTCCCGGGACCCAGTACTTC. The encoded protein is CAQNRGAPGTQYF.

The table lists this clone with a count of one. The chain is built from TRBV7-3 and TRBJ2-7; 7 nucleotides match TRBD1. Germline loops: CDR1 SGHTA, CDR2 FQGTGA. This CDR3 is 15 amino acids long. V was clipped by 5 bases and J by 3 bases; unmatched bases: 10. This chain's CDR3 is CASSPSRQGIYEQYF. CDR3 coding DNA: TGTGCCAGCAGCCCCTCCCGACAGGGCATCTACGAGCAGTACTTC. Based on the CDR3 plus reference TRBV7-3 and TRBJ2-7, the full variable domain is GAGVSQTPSNKVTEKGKYVELRCDPISGHTALYWYRQSLGQGPEFLIYFQGTGAADDSGLPNDRFFAVRPEGSVSTLKIQRTERGDSAVYLCASSPSRQGIYEQYFGPGTRLTVT.

This sequence joins TRBV2 and TRBJ2-3, with 11 nucleotides matching TRBD2. J gave up 3 bases and V 6 bases, and 8 bases lay outside the gene matches. The CDR3 totals 16 residues. Germline CDR1 and CDR2: SNHLY and FYNNEI. CDR3 loop: CASRTWTSGQTDTQYF. The CDR3 DNA reads as TGTGCCAGCAGGACCTGGACTAGCGGGCAGACAGATACGCAGTATTTT.

The chain joins TRBV7-9 to TRBJ1-2; D not certain. The CDR3 runs 15 residues. The V and J ends lost 0 bases and 7 bases respectively, with 15 bases between them. Germline CDR1 is SEHNR and CDR2 is FQNEAQ (reference sequence). The CDR3 loop reads CASSLASAGTGGYTF. CDR3 sequence (DNA): TGTGCCAGCAGCTTAGCGTCGGCAGGAACCGGTGGCTACACCTTC.

This clone appeared once. The chain has TRBV19 and TRBJ2-2; D may be TRBD1 (6 bases). This CDR3 has 15 amino acids. From germline, CDR1 is LNHDA and CDR2 SQIVND (reference sequence). The V end lost 4 bases, the J end lost 0 bases, and 9 bases lay between the germline ends. The chain's CDR3 is CASSRTGTNTGELFF. CDR3 DNA sequence: TGTGCCAGTAGTAGAACAGGGACGAACACCGGGGAGCTGTTTTTT.

This chain joins TRBV9 and TRBJ2-7; 10 positions match TRBD2. The V gene end was trimmed by 0 bases and the J gene end by 6 bases; junction bases not matched to a gene: 6. Germline V CDR1 and CDR2: SGDLS, YYNGEE. CDR3 length equals 15 residues. In nucleotides, the CDR3 is TGTGCCAGCAGCGTAGATCCTAGCGGGAGTGCCGAGCAGTACTTC. This encodes CASSVDPSGSAEQYF.

The chain employs TRBV19 and TRBJ2-1, with D possibly being TRBD1 (6 bases). V lost 4 bases, J lost 2 bases, and 12 bases lay in between. Germline lookup yields CDR1 LNHDA and CDR2 SQIVND (reference sequence). The CDR3 is made up of 15 amino acids. In nucleotides, the CDR3 is TGTGCCAGTAGTAGTCAGGGGCTAACCTACAATGAGCAGTTCTTC. Its protein product is CASSSQGLTYNEQFF. Variable domain in full (rest from reference TRBV19 and TRBJ2-1): DGGITQSPKYLFRKEGQNVTLSCEQNLNHDAMYWYRQDPGQGLRLIYYSQIVNDFQKGDIAEGYSVSREKKESFPLTVTSAQKNPTAFYLCASSSQGLTYNEQFFGPGTRLTVL.

This clone was counted a few times. The V and J genes are TRBV28 and TRBJ1-2, with D possibly matching TRBD1 (6 bases). Looked up from germline, CDR1 is MDHEN and CDR2 is SYDVKM. The V end lost 4 bases, the J end lost 6 bases, and 18 bases lay between the germline ends. The CDR3 is made up of 15 amino acids. The CDR3 nucleotides are TGTGCCAGCAGTTCCGGCGGCAGGGGAGGGGATGGCTACACCTTC. It is translated as CASSSGGRGGDGYTF.

This rearrangement joins TRBV6-2 or TRBV6-3 to TRBJ1-3; D not certain. The CDR3 is 14 amino acids. Per germline, CDR1 MNHEY and CDR2 SVGEGT. Trimming left V 4 bases short and J 0 bases short, with 7 bases between. The CDR3: CASSSPTSGNTIYF. DNA of the CDR3: TGTGCCAGCAGTTCCCCTACCTCTGGAAACACCATATATTTT.

V and J are TRBV5-1 and TRBJ1-4; D unresolved. CDR3 length equals 14 residues. Trimming removed 4 bases from V and 8 bases from J, with 15 bases in between. Germline CDR1 SGHRS, CDR2 YFSETQ. The CDR3, as DNA: TGCGCCAGCAGCAACGACAACTCGGTCGAAAAACTGTTTTTT. It specifies CASSNDNSVEKLFF.

V is TRBV13 and J is TRBJ2-3; weak D call: TRBD2 (7 bases). The CDR3 sequence is 14 residues long. The germline CDR1 and CDR2 sequences are PRHDT and FYEKMQ (reference sequence). V was trimmed by 7 bases and J by 1 base, leaving 12 bases between them. The CDR3 region has the DNA TGTGCCAGCAAAGGGCGGGGGCGCACAGATACGCAGTATTTT. Encoded protein: CASKGRGRTDTQYF.